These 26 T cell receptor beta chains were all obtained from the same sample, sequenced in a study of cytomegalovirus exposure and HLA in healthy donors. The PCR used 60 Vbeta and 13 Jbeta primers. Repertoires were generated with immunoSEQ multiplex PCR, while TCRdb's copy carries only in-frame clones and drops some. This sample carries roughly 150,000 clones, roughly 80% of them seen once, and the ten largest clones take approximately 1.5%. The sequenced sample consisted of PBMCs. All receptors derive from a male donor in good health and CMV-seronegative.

The CDR3 region has the DNA TGTGCCAGTAGTATGACTAGTGGCTACGAGCAGTACTTC. This codes for CASSMTSGYEQYF. The rearrangement links TRBV19 to TRBJ2-7; possibly TRBD2 for D (6 bases). The CDR3 covers 13 residues. The germline V and J ends were trimmed by 3 bases and 3 bases, with 9 bases remaining between them. Looked up from germline, CDR1 is LNHDA and CDR2 is SQIVND (reference sequence).

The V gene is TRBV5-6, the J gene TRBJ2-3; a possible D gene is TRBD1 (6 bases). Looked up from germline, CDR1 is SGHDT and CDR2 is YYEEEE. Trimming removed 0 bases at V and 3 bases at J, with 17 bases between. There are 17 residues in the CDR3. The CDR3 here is CASSLAGWQGRTDTQYF. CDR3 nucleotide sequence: TGTGCCAGCAGCTTGGCGGGGTGGCAGGGGAGAACAGATACGCAGTATTTT.

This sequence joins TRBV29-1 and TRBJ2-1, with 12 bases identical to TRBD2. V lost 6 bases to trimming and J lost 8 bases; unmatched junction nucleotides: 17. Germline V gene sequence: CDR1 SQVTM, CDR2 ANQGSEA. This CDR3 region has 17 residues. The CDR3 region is CSVNGGLAGLTEDEQFF. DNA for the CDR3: TGCAGCGTAAATGGAGGACTAGCGGGATTGACTGAGGATGAGCAGTTCTTC.

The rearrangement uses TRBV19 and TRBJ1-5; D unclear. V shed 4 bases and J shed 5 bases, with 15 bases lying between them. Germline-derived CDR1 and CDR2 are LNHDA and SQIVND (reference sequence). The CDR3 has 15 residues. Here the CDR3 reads CASSTVRGAHQPQHF. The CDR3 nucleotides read TGTGCCAGTAGTACCGTTCGGGGTGCACATCAGCCCCAGCATTTT. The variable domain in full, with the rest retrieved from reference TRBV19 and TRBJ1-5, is DGGITQSPKYLFRKEGQNVTLSCEQNLNHDAMYWYRQDPGQGLRLIYYSQIVNDFQKGDIAEGYSVSREKKESFPLTVTSAQKNPTAFYLCASSTVRGAHQPQHFGDGTRLSIL.

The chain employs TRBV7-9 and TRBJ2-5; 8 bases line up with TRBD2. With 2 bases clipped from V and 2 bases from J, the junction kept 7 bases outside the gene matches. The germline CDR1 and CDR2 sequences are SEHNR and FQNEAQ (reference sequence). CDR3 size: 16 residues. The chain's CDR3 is CASSLQASGFQETQYF. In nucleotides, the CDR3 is TGTGCCAGCAGCTTACAGGCTAGCGGGTTTCAAGAGACCCAGTACTTC.

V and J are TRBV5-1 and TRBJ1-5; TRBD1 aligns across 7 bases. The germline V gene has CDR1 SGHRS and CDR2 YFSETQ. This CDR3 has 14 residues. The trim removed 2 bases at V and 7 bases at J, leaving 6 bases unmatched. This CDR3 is CASSFQGGAQPQHF. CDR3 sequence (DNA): TGCGCCAGCAGCTTTCAGGGGGGAGCCCAGCCCCAGCATTTT.

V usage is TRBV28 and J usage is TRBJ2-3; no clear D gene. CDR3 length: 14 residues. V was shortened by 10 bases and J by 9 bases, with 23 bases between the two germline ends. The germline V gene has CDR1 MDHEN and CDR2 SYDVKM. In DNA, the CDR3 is TGTGCCACCCTAGAGGCCCCCTCGTCGGAGACGCAGTATTTT. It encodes CATLEAPSSETQYF.

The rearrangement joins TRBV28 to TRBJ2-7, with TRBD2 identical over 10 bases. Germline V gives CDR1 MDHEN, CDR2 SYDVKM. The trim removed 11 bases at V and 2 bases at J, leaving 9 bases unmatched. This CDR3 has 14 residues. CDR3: CAGKKREGPYEQYF. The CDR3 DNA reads TGTGCCGGTAAGAAGCGGGAGGGCCCCTACGAGCAGTACTTC.

The CDR3 spells CASSQDQGQGSSGYTF. The CDR3 DNA is TGCGCCAGCAGCCAAGACCAGGGACAGGGAAGCTCTGGCTACACCTTC. V is TRBV4-3 and J is TRBJ1-2, with 9 bases matching TRBD1. CDR3 length equals 16 residues. The trim removed 0 bases at V and 7 bases at J, leaving 9 bases unmatched. Germline CDR1 LGHNA, CDR2 YSLEER.

CDR3 in amino acids: CASSYHRAADEQYF. Written as DNA, the CDR3 is TGTGCCAGCAGCTACCACAGGGCCGCGGACGAGCAGTACTTC. The chain employs TRBV13 and TRBJ2-7, with a weak D call TRBD1 (6 bases). Germline V gives CDR1 PRHDT, CDR2 FYEKMQ (reference sequence). Deletions cut 4 bases from V and 5 bases from J, with 15 bases between. This CDR3 comprises 14 residues.

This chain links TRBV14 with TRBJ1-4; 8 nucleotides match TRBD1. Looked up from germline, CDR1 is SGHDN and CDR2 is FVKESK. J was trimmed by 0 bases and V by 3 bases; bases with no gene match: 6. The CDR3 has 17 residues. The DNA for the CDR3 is TGTGCCAGCAGCCACCGACAGGGGACGTCAACTAATGAAAAACTGTTTTTT. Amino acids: CASSHRQGTSTNEKLFF.

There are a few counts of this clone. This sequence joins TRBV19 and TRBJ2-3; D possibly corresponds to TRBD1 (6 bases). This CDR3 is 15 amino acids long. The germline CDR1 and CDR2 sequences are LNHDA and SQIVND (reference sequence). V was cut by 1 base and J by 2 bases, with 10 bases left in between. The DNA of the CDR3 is TGTGCCAGTAGTATAGCAGGGGCAGCCACAGATACGCAGTATTTT. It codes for CASSIAGAATDTQYF.

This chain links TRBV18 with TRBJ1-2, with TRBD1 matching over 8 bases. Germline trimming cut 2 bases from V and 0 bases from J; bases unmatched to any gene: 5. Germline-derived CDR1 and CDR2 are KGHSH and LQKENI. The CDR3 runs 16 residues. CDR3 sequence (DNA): TGTGCCAGCTCACCAAACAGGGGGGTAGCTAACTATGGCTACACCTTC. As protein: CASSPNRGVANYGYTF.

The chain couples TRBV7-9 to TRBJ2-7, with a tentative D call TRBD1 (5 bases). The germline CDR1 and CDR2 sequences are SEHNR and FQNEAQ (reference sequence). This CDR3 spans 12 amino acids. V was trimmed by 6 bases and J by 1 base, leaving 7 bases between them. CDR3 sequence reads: CASRRQSYEQYF. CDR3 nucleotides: TGTGCCAGCAGAAGACAGTCCTACGAGCAGTACTTC.

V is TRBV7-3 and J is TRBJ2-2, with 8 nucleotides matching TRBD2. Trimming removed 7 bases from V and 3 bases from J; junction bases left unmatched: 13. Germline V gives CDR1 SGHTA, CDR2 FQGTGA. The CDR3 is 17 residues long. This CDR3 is CASTPGNSGAYTGELFF. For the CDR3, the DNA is TGTGCCAGCACCCCCGGAAATAGCGGGGCGTACACCGGGGAGCTGTTTTTT. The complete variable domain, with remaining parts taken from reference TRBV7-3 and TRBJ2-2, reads GAGVSQTPSNKVTEKGKYVELRCDPISGHTALYWYRQSLGQGPEFLIYFQGTGAADDSGLPNDRFFAVRPEGSVSTLKIQRTERGDSAVYLCASTPGNSGAYTGELFFGEGSRLTVL.

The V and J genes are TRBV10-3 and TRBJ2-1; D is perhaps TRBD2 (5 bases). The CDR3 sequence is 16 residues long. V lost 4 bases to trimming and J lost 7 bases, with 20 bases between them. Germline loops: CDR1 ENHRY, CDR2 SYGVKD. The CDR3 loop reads CAISGETRLGSNEQFF. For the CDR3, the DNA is TGTGCCATCAGTGGTGAGACGCGGTTAGGGAGTAATGAGCAGTTCTTC.

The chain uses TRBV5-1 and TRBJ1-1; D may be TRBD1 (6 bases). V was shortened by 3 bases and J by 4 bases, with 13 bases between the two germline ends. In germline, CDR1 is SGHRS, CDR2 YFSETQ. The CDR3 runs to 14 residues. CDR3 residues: CASSSGRGGTEAFF. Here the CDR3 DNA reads TGCGCCAGCAGCTCCGGGAGGGGGGGCACTGAAGCTTTCTTT. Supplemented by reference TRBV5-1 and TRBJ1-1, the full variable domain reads KAGVTQTPRYLIKTRGQQVTLSCSPISGHRSVSWYQQTPGQGLQFLFEYFSETQRNKGNFPGRFSGRQFSNSRSEMNVSTLELGDSALYLCASSSGRGGTEAFFGQGTRLTVV.

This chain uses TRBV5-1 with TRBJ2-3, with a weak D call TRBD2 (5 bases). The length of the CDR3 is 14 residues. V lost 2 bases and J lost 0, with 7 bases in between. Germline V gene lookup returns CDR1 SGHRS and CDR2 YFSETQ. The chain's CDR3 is CASSLAESTDTQYF. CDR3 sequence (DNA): TGCGCCAGCAGCTTAGCGGAAAGCACAGATACGCAGTATTTT.

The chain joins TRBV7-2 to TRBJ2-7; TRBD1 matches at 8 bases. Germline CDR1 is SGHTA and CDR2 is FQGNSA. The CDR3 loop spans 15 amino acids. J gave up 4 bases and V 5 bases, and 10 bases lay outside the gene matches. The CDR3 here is CASSIVQGGDYEQYF. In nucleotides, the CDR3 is TGTGCCAGCAGCATCGTACAGGGGGGTGATTACGAGCAGTACTTC.

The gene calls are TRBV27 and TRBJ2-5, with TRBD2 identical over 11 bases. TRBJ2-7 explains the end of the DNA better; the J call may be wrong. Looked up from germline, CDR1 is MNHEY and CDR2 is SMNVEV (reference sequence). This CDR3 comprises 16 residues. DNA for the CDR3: TGTGCCAGCAGACCTGGACTAGCGGGTCCCATCTACGAGCAGTACTTC. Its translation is CASRPGLAGPIYEQYF.

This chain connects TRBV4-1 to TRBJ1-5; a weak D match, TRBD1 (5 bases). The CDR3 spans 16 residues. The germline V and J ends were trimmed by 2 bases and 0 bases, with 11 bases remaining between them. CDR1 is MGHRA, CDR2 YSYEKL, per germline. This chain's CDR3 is CASSQNGGTSNQPQHF. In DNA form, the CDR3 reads TGCGCCAGCAGCCAAAATGGGGGGACTAGCAATCAGCCCCAGCATTTT.

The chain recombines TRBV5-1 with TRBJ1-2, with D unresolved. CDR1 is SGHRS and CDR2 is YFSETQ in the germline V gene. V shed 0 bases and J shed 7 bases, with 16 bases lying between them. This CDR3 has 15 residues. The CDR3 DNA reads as TGCGCCAGCAGCTTGGACCCAGGCGATCTTGGTGGCTACACCTTC. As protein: CASSLDPGDLGGYTF.

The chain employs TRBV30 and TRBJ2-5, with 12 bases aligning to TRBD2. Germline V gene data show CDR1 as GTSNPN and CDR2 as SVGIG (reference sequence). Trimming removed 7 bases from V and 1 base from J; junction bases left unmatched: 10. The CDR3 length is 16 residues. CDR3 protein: CAYSGGLAGLQETQYF. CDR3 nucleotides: TGTGCCTACTCGGGGGGACTAGCGGGTCTCCAAGAGACCCAGTACTTC.

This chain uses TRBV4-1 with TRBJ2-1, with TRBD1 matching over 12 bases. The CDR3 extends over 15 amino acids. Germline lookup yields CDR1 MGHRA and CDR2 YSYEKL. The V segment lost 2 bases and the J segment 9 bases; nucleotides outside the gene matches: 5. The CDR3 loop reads CASSQPGQGAGEQFF. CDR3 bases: TGCGCCAGCAGCCAACCGGGACAGGGGGCCGGTGAGCAGTTCTTC.

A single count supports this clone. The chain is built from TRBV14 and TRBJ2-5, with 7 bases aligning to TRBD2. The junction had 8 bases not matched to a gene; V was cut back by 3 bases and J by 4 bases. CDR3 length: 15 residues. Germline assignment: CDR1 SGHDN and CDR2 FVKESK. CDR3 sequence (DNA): TGTGCCAGCAGCCACCTGCCGGGGGGACGAGAGACCCAGTACTTC. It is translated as CASSHLPGGRETQYF.

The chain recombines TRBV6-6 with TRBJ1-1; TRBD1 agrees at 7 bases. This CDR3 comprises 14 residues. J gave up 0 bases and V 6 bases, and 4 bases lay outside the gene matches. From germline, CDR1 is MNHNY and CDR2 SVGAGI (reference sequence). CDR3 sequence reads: CASRNTGVNTEAFF. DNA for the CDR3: TGTGCCAGCAGAAATACAGGGGTGAACACTGAAGCTTTCTTT.